This TCR beta chain is from a study of beta chain features in type 1 diabetes. The study reverse transcribed the entire isolated RNA, so it sequenced expressed TCRB transcripts. The assay was immunoSEQ multiplex PCR, and TCRdb's table has in-frame clones only and misses some. The repertoire consists of some 900,000 clones, with 17% occurring once and the leading ten covering 0.02% to 0.025%. The CDR3 is 14 residues long. Germline loops: CDR1 MDHEN, CDR2 SYDVKM. Trimming cost V 5 bases and J 3 bases, with 11 bases left between them. This clone was picked up a small number of times. Its antigen is not known. Based on CD45RO/CCR7/CD25/CD127/CD95/CD27, CD4+ regulatory, stem cell-like memory, naive and central memory cells were sorted. Study observations and caveats: Moderate yet significant TCRB CDR3 shortening was seen in Type 1 diabetes patients in all four CD4+ subsets. PCR might favor shorter templates, but any such skew would affect patients and controls equally. Healthy donors had naive, central memory and Treg TCRB repertoires that appeared less similar than those seen among patients.

The receptor was isolated from a woman aged 18-30 years in good health. The genes are TRBV28 and TRBJ1-5; possible D gene TRBD1, 6 bases. The specimen was naive CD4+ T cells from blood. In DNA form, the CDR3 reads TGTGCCAGCAGTCCTGGACAGCCCAATCAGCCCCAGCATTTT. This gives the protein CASSPGQPNQPQHF. Filled out from reference TRBV28 and TRBJ1-5, the complete variable domain reads DVKVTQSSRYLVKRTGEKVFLECVQDMDHENMFWYRQDPGLGLRLIYFSYDVKMKEKGDIPEGYSVSREKKERFSLILESASTNQTSMYLCASSPGQPNQPQHFGDGTRLSIL.